The 25 T cell receptor beta chains below all came from one sample that was sequenced in a study of T cells after yellow fever vaccination. TCRdb re-called the 5' RACE reads through MiXCR, storing one row per CDR3 protein. Seen here are 250,000 or so distinct CDR3 sequences, more than 3.5% observed once, and the top ten hold over 15%. The material sequenced was PBMCs, taken 15 days after the yellow fever booster vaccination. These TCRs come from a man younger than 35 who received the YFV17D yellow fever vaccine.

This clonotype was found many times. This chain links TRBV5-6 with TRBJ1-2, with 10 bases that match TRBD1. Germline V CDR1 and CDR2: SGHDT, YYEEEE. V was pared by 3 bases and J by 4 bases, with 24 bases of the junction left unmatched. The CDR3 is 21 amino acids. CDR3 bases: TGTGCCAGCAGCTCACTTCACCAGAGTCCGGGACAGGGGTCTTTCCCCTATGGCTACACCTTC. Amino acids: CASSSLHQSPGQGSFPYGYTF. Combining the CDR3 with reference TRBV5-6 and TRBJ1-2 gives the whole variable domain DAGVTQSPTHLIKTRGQQVTLRCSPKSGHDTVSWYQQALGQGPQFIFQYYEEEERQRGNFPDRFSGHQFPNYSSELNVNALLLGDSALYLCASSSLHQSPGQGSFPYGYTFGSGTRLTVV.

Ten or more counts support this clonotype. The V call is TRBV12-3 or TRBV12-4, the J call TRBJ1-4, with 9 bases matching TRBD1. The CDR3 has 14 residues. V was clipped by 6 bases and J by 8 bases; unmatched bases: 7. The CDR3 is CASSLDRGWEKLFF. Here the CDR3 DNA reads TGTGCCAGCAGCCTCGACAGGGGGTGGGAAAAACTGTTTTTT.

The V gene is TRBV23-1, the J gene TRBJ2-4, with D unclear. TRBV23-1 is an ORF, and what it does is uncertain. The CDR3 sequence is 17 residues long. Trimming pared 5 bases from V and 8 bases from J, leaving 25 bases between. CDR3 sequence (DNA): TGCGCCAGCAGTATTCCCGTGTGGCCCTTGCCCAAGGACATTCAGTACTTC. Translating gives CASSIPVWPLPKDIQYF.

This clonotype was seen repeatedly, ten times or more. V gene TRBV24-1 combines with J gene TRBJ2-1, with 9 positions matching TRBD1. This CDR3 is built from 14 residues. Per the germline V gene, CDR1 is KGHDR and CDR2 is SFDVKD. The V gene end was trimmed by 5 bases and the J gene end by 12 bases; junction bases not matched to a gene: 10. As DNA, the CDR3 is TGTGCCACCAGTGCAGGGACAGGGCAGCCTTGGCAGTTCTTC. Amino acids: CATSAGTGQPWQFF.

This clonotype was seen many times. This chain joins TRBV11-3 and TRBJ2-6; 7 bases are a match to TRBD1. Germline V gives CDR1 SGHNT, CDR2 YENEEA. V trimming: 5 bases; J trimming: 2 bases; junction bases outside the gene matches: 3. The CDR3 length is 15 residues. The CDR3 here is CASSKGGTGANVLTF. For the CDR3, the DNA is TGTGCCAGCAGCAAAGGGGGCACTGGGGCCAACGTCCTGACTTTC.

This clonotype was picked up many times. The V call is TRBV12-3 or TRBV12-4, the J call TRBJ1-1; D remains unclear. Trimming stripped 3 bases from V and 11 bases from J, with 13 bases between. The CDR3 consists of 12 residues. The CDR3 is CASSLSLFSAFF. As DNA, the CDR3 is TGTGCCAGCAGTTTGTCCCTGTTTAGCGCTTTCTTT.

This clonotype was seen at least ten times. The rearrangement links TRBV5-6 to TRBJ2-7; 7 bases align to TRBD2. The CDR3 loop spans 13 amino acids. V lost 5 bases to trimming and J lost 2 bases; unmatched junction nucleotides: 4. The germline gives CDR1 SGHDT, CDR2 YYEEEE. CDR3 in amino acids: CASRGGTPYEQYF. The DNA for the CDR3 is TGTGCCAGCAGGGGAGGGACGCCCTACGAGCAGTACTTC.

The J gene is TRBJ1-2, the V gene TRBV25-1; 7 bases align to TRBD1. The CDR3 runs 13 residues. With 9 bases clipped from V and 0 bases from J, the junction kept 4 bases outside the gene matches. Germline CDR1 reads MGHDK; CDR2 reads SYGVNS. The CDR3, as DNA: TGTGCCAGTGGACAGGCGTCTAACTATGGCTACACCTTC. Translated: CASGQASNYGYTF.

This clonotype was counted at least ten times. J is TRBJ1-1 and V is TRBV11-2; a possible D gene is TRBD1 (5 bases). Germline V gives CDR1 SGHAT, CDR2 FQNNGV. The V end lost 11 bases, the J end lost 7 bases, and 20 bases lay between the germline ends. The CDR3 spans 13 residues. This CDR3 reads CAPPGEGKNEAFF. CDR3 bases: TGTGCCCCCCCCGGGGAGGGGAAGAATGAAGCTTTCTTT.

This clonotype was found many times. V usage is TRBV7-9 and J usage is TRBJ1-3, with D uncertain. The germline V gene encodes CDR1 SEHNR and CDR2 FQNEAQ (reference sequence). V lost 1 base and J lost 0, with 13 bases in between. The CDR3 is made up of 17 amino acids. DNA of the CDR3: TGTGCCAGCAGCTTAGTTCCCGGCGGGTACTCTGGAAACACCATATATTTT. Translated, it gives CASSLVPGGYSGNTIYF.

This clonotype was recorded at least ten times. This chain links TRBV19 with TRBJ2-3, with D unclear. The CDR3 spans 15 residues. V was trimmed by 3 bases and J by 2 bases, leaving 12 bases between them. Germline V lookup: CDR1 LNHDA, CDR2 SQIVND (reference sequence). As DNA, the CDR3 is TGTGCCAGTAGTATGACTCCTACTCCCACAGATACGCAGTATTTT. Translation gives CASSMTPTPTDTQYF.

This clonotype was seen ten or more times. J is TRBJ1-2 and V is TRBV5-1; 12 bases fit TRBD1. V gave up 2 bases and J gave up 6 bases; unmatched junction bases: 8. The CDR3 runs 16 residues. Germline CDR1 SGHRS, CDR2 YFSETQ. The CDR3 nucleotides are TGCGCCAGCAGCTTAACCCCGGGACAGGGGGCTAATGGCTACACCTTC. Protein: CASSLTPGQGANGYTF.

This clonotype was picked up many times. The chain couples TRBV5-1 to TRBJ2-5, with 13 bases identical to TRBD2. The CDR3 sequence is 17 residues long. After removal of 4 bases from V and 5 bases from J, the junction contained 11 bases not matched to a gene. CDR1 and CDR2 (germline): SGHRS, YFSETQ. The chain's CDR3 is CASSPGLAGAFGETQYF. The CDR3 DNA reads TGCGCCAGCAGCCCAGGACTAGCGGGGGCCTTCGGGGAGACCCAGTACTTC.

This clonotype was seen many times. The V call is TRBV5-1, the J call TRBJ2-7; possibly TRBD2 for D (6 bases). Germline V gives CDR1 SGHRS, CDR2 YFSETQ. With 4 bases removed from V and 6 bases from J, the gap between germline ends came to 17 bases. This CDR3 is built from 14 residues. This chain's CDR3 is CASSVGGDGSEQYV. The DNA for the CDR3 is TGCGCCAGCAGCGTAGGAGGGGACGGGAGCGAGCAGTACGTC.

Remarks on this clonotype: A much larger clone differs from this one at a single base, so this may be a read error. V usage is TRBV20-1 and J usage is TRBJ2-7; TRBD1 agrees at 7 bases. Germline-derived CDR1 and CDR2 are DFQATT and SNEGSKA (reference sequence). This CDR3 region has 14 residues. V was pared by 6 bases and J by 1 base, with 9 bases of the junction left unmatched. CDR3 in DNA: TGCAGTGCGAGTGACAGGGTCCCATCCTACGAGCAGTACTTC. It yields the protein CSASDRVPSYEQYF.

This clonotype was observed many times. The chain employs TRBV5-5 and TRBJ2-1; possible D gene TRBD2, 6 bases. Germline V gene data show CDR1 as SGHKS and CDR2 as YYEKEE (reference sequence). Trimming removed 7 bases from V and 6 bases from J, with 23 bases in between. The CDR3 runs to 16 residues. The CDR3 here is CASSPPDSGSFNEQFF. CDR3 DNA sequence: TGTGCCAGCTCCCCGCCCGACAGCGGGTCGTTCAATGAGCAGTTCTTC.

The sample holds many counts of this clonotype. The V call is TRBV7-2, the J call TRBJ1-5; D is undetermined. CDR1 and CDR2 (germline): SGHTA, FQGNSA. The CDR3 totals 13 residues. Trimming pared 4 bases from V and 5 bases from J, leaving 9 bases between. CDR3 in DNA: TGTGCCAGCAGCTCTGGTTTGGATCAGCCCCAGCATTTT. Translated: CASSSGLDQPQHF.

In its sample, this clonotype was seen many times. The chain links TRBV12-3 or TRBV12-4 to TRBJ1-2; TRBD1 is a possible D gene (6 bases). Trimming took off 3 bases at V and 8 bases at J, with 31 bases between the two ends. This CDR3 spans 19 amino acids. CDR3 in DNA: TGTGCCAGCAGTTTCCCCCCTCGAGACAGGAAAATATGTATTGGGGGCTACACCTTC. As protein: CASSFPPRDRKICIGGYTF.

This clonotype was seen many times. The chain has TRBV7-9 and TRBJ2-5, with 8 bases matching TRBD2. CDR1 SEHNR and CDR2 FQNEAQ come from the germline V gene (reference sequence). This CDR3 has 15 residues. Losses at the gene ends were 3 bases for V and 5 bases for J; bases not matched to a gene: 8. The CDR3 DNA follows: TGTGCCAGCAGCTTGCGGGGGGACCTCCGGGAGACCCAGTACTTC. Amino acid sequence: CASSLRGDLRETQYF.

Ten or more counts support this clonotype. A read error may produce the germline difference seen at one junction end. The V gene is TRBV7-9, the J gene TRBJ1-5; D is perhaps TRBD1 (6 bases). The germline gives CDR1 SEHNR, CDR2 FQNEAQ (reference sequence). The CDR3 is made up of 12 amino acids. CDR3 amino acids: CASSLGGQPQHF. CDR3 nucleotide sequence: TGTGCCAGCAGTTTAGGGGGTCAGCCCCAGCATTTT.

This clonotype has a count of ten or more. For the CDR3, the DNA is TGTGCCAGCAGCTTAGCCCGGGGTGGGTACGAGCAGTACTTC. It specifies CASSLARGGYEQYF. This rearrangement joins TRBV7-9 to TRBJ2-7, with D tentatively TRBD2 (5 bases). Per germline, CDR1 SEHNR and CDR2 FQNEAQ (reference sequence). This CDR3 is 14 amino acids long. V lost 0 bases, J lost 4 bases, and 10 bases lay in between.

This clonotype was detected ten times or more. The J gene is TRBJ2-1, the V gene TRBV27, with a possible D match to TRBD1 (5 bases). Germline CDR1 MNHEY, CDR2 SMNVEV (reference sequence). CDR3 length: 12 residues. The V end was cut by 1 base, the J end by 14 bases, with 12 bases between. The CDR3 DNA follows: TGTGCCAGCAGTTTATTGGGGCAGGGTGAGTTCTTC. It is translated as CASSLLGQGEFF.

This clonotype was picked up many times. The rearrangement joins TRBV5-1 to TRBJ1-1, with D unclear. The CDR3 is 13 amino acids. Germline assignment: CDR1 SGHRS and CDR2 YFSETQ. Trimming cost V 6 bases and J 1 base, with 10 bases left between them. The CDR3 DNA is TGCGCCAGCATGGTGAATACGAACACTGAAGCTTTCTTT. Its translation: CASMVNTNTEAFF.

Many counts were recorded for this clonotype. The rearrangement links TRBV9 to TRBJ1-2; possibly TRBD1 for D (6 bases). Germline V gene data show CDR1 as SGDLS and CDR2 as YYNGEE. The V and J ends lost 5 bases and 7 bases respectively, with 18 bases between them. The CDR3 is 14 amino acids. DNA of the CDR3: TGTGCCAGCAGGGACGAAACAGGGATGGGTGGCTACACCTTC. Translated, it gives CASRDETGMGGYTF. The full variable domain, with the rest looked up from reference TRBV9 and TRBJ1-2, is DSGVTQTPKHLITATGQRVTLRCSPRSGDLSVYWYQQSLDQGLQFLIQYYNGEERAKGNILERFSAQQFPDLHSELNLSSLELGDSALYFCASRDETGMGGYTFGSGTRLTVV.

This clonotype was observed many times. The chain joins TRBV7-9 to TRBJ1-4, with D possibly TRBD1 on 5 matching bases. The length of the CDR3 is 13 residues. The germline gives CDR1 SEHNR, CDR2 FQNEAQ (reference sequence). Trimming left V 5 bases short and J 7 bases short, with 11 bases between. The CDR3 region is CASSPAGREKLFF. CDR3 sequence (DNA): TGTGCCAGCAGCCCCGCGGGGCGTGAAAAACTGTTTTTT.